The 21 T cell receptor beta chains below were found in one sample sequenced in a study of shared clonotypes between healthy human individuals. Assay used: immunoSEQ multiplex PCR; TCRdb lists only in-frame clones, some missing. The sample consists of about 520,000 clones, around four fifths of them appearing once. Material: PBMCs. The receptors here all came from a middle-aged woman in good health. Some clones in this sample may be carry-over from other donors' samples.

The V call is TRBV7-9, the J call TRBJ1-3, with D hard to call. V lost 6 bases and J 0 bases, leaving 9 bases between the germline ends. The CDR3 covers 14 residues. Per the germline V gene, CDR1 is SEHNR and CDR2 is FQNEAQ (reference sequence). The DNA of the CDR3 is TGTGCCAGCAGTCCAGGCAACTCTGGAAACACCATATATTTT. It specifies CASSPGNSGNTIYF.

The V and J genes are TRBV6-1 and TRBJ2-7; D possibly matches TRBD1 or TRBD2 (6 bases each). V was clipped by 1 base and J by 4 bases, with 14 bases between them. Germline CDR1 and CDR2: MNHNS and SASEGT. The CDR3 loop spans 15 amino acids. CDR3 nucleotides: TGTGCCAGCAGTGAAGGGGGGCCTAGCGTGTACGAGCAGTACTTC. As protein: CASSEGGPSVYEQYF.

As to this clone: The same CDR3 arises from other DNA sequences in this sample as well. V and J are TRBV7-8 and TRBJ2-7; D perhaps matches TRBD1 (5 bases). The germline V gene encodes CDR1 SGHVS and CDR2 FQNEAQ. The V end lost 3 bases, the J end lost 6 bases, and 6 bases lay between the germline ends. This CDR3 has 11 residues. The CDR3 loop is CASSLQGEQYF. CDR3 DNA: TGTGCCAGCAGCTTGCAGGGCGAGCAGTACTTC.

The chain recombines TRBV25-1 with TRBJ1-4, with D possibly TRBD1 on 5 matching bases. V gave up 2 bases and J gave up 10 bases, with 5 bases separating them. Germline V gene lookup returns CDR1 MGHDK and CDR2 SYGVNS. There are 11 residues in the CDR3. DNA for the CDR3: TGTGCCAGCAGTGAAAGGGGAAAACTGTTTTTT. This gives the protein CASSERGKLFF.

The CDR3 sequence: CASSVSGGKGTQYF. The CDR3 DNA reads TGTGCCAGCAGTGTATCCGGGGGGAAAGGGACGCAGTATTTT. The chain links TRBV6-1 to TRBJ2-3; 7 nucleotides line up with TRBD2. This CDR3 spans 14 amino acids. Germline CDR1 and CDR2: MNHNS and SASEGT. The trim removed 4 bases at V and 9 bases at J, leaving 10 bases unmatched.

CDR3 nucleotides: TGTGCCAGTAGTATTACGGCGGGATACACAGATACGCAGTATTTT. Its protein product is CASSITAGYTDTQYF. The rearrangement links TRBV19 to TRBJ2-3; weak D call: TRBD2 (6 bases). The CDR3 runs 15 residues. Germline-derived CDR1 and CDR2 are LNHDA and SQIVND (reference sequence). V lost 3 bases, J lost 2 bases, and 12 bases lay in between.

V is TRBV19 and J is TRBJ1-4; unclear D gene. This CDR3 has 15 amino acids. Germline V gene lookup returns CDR1 LNHDA and CDR2 SQIVND (reference sequence). V was trimmed by 2 bases and J by 0 bases, leaving 7 bases between them. CDR3 in DNA: TGTGCCAGTAGTATATCAGGCCCAACTAATGAAAAACTGTTTTTT. This sequence encodes CASSISGPTNEKLFF.

This rearrangement joins TRBV5-4 to TRBJ2-7; D is ambiguous. Per germline, CDR1 SGHNT and CDR2 YYREEE (reference sequence). Trimming removed 4 bases at V and 0 bases at J, with 17 bases between. The CDR3 totals 16 residues. The CDR3 DNA sequence: TGTGCCAGCAGCCGCAGCGCAGTCGCGAGCTCCTACGAGCAGTACTTC. This gives the protein CASSRSAVASSYEQYF.

This chain joins TRBV7-9 and TRBJ1-2, with TRBD1 identical over 7 bases. Germline loops: CDR1 SEHNR, CDR2 FQNEAQ (reference sequence). V lost 5 bases, J lost 7 bases, and 10 bases stayed unmatched. The CDR3 runs 14 residues. The CDR3 DNA follows: TGTGCCAGCAGCCCGACTACAGGGGCCTTTGGCTACACCTTC. Translated, it gives CASSPTTGAFGYTF.

The J gene is TRBJ2-5, the V gene TRBV9; the match to TRBD2 covers 12 bases. The length of the CDR3 is 16 residues. The V and J ends lost 0 bases and 5 bases, in that order; junction bases with no gene match: 5. CDR1 SGDLS and CDR2 YYNGEE come from the germline V gene. The CDR3 here is CASSVATSGRFETQYF. For the CDR3, the DNA is TGTGCCAGCAGCGTAGCTACTAGCGGGAGGTTTGAGACCCAGTACTTC.

The chain has TRBV19 and TRBJ1-4, with D uncertain. V lost 5 bases, J lost 4 bases, and 14 bases lay in between. CDR1 LNHDA and CDR2 SQIVND come from the germline V gene (reference sequence). The CDR3 runs to 15 residues. CDR3 residues: CASSFLPDDNEKLFF. CDR3 nucleotides: TGTGCCAGTAGTTTCCTCCCGGACGATAATGAAAAACTGTTTTTT.

In DNA, the CDR3 is TGCGCCAGCAGCTTGGCCGGGAGTGGATTGGAGACCCAGTACTTC. It translates to CASSLAGSGLETQYF. The chain employs TRBV5-1 and TRBJ2-5, with a weak D call TRBD2 (6 bases). V was pared by 0 bases and J by 5 bases, with 14 bases between. This CDR3 has 15 amino acids. Germline CDR1 is SGHRS and CDR2 is YFSETQ.

A note on this clone: The identical CDR3 is also encoded by other nucleotide sequences in the sample. This chain uses TRBV6-4 with TRBJ2-3, with D possibly TRBD2 on 5 matching bases. Germline loops: CDR1 MRHNA, CDR2 SNTAGT. Trimming cost V 6 bases and J 5 bases, with 12 bases left between them. The CDR3 has 13 amino acids. Here the CDR3 reads CASSEGAEDTQYF. The CDR3 DNA reads TGTGCCAGCAGCGAGGGAGCCGAAGATACGCAGTATTTT.

In nucleotides, the CDR3 is TGTGCCAGTAGACACCGCTCTGATCCGGCAATAGACTATGGCTACACCTTC. The encoded protein is CASRHRSDPAIDYGYTF. This rearrangement joins TRBV19 to TRBJ1-2; no firm D call. Germline V gene sequence: CDR1 LNHDA, CDR2 SQIVND (reference sequence). Trimming cost V 6 bases and J 3 bases, with 23 bases left between them. The CDR3 extends over 17 amino acids. The whole variable domain, filled in from reference TRBV19 and TRBJ1-2, reads DGGITQSPKYLFRKEGQNVTLSCEQNLNHDAMYWYRQDPGQGLRLIYYSQIVNDFQKGDIAEGYSVSREKKESFPLTVTSAQKNPTAFYLCASRHRSDPAIDYGYTFGSGTRLTVV.

V is TRBV6-1 and J is TRBJ2-2; D is undetermined. Trimming removed 2 bases from V and 2 bases from J, with 3 bases in between. CDR3 length equals 13 residues. The germline CDR1 and CDR2 sequences are MNHNS and SASEGT. The CDR3 loop is CASSESNTGELFF. The CDR3 bases are TGTGCCAGCAGTGAATCAAACACCGGGGAGCTGTTTTTT.

The chain is built from TRBV2 and TRBJ2-7, with TRBD2 matching 12 bases. Unmatched junction bases numbered 3, after V lost 6 bases and J lost 3 bases. The CDR3 totals 14 residues. Germline assignment: CDR1 SNHLY and CDR2 FYNNEI. The chain's CDR3 is CASRGLAGRYEQYF. As DNA, the CDR3 is TGTGCCAGCAGAGGACTAGCGGGACGCTACGAGCAGTACTTC.

This chain's CDR3 is CASSFKGFGLSGEQFF. CDR3 coding DNA: TGCGCCAGCAGCTTCAAGGGGTTTGGGCTATCGGGTGAGCAGTTCTTC. The chain is built from TRBV5-1 and TRBJ2-1; possible D gene TRBD1, 5 bases. This CDR3 has 16 amino acids. Germline values: CDR1 SGHRS, CDR2 YFSETQ. Trimming cost V 2 bases and J 9 bases, with 21 bases left between them.

The gene calls are TRBV5-1 and TRBJ2-5; 10 bases line up with TRBD2. With 4 bases clipped from V and 2 bases from J, the junction kept 8 bases outside the gene matches. Germline V gene sequence: CDR1 SGHRS, CDR2 YFSETQ. This CDR3 is built from 16 residues. The CDR3 DNA follows: TGCGCCAGCAGCCGGACTAGCGGTATCGTACAAGAGACCCAGTACTTC. Translated, it gives CASSRTSGIVQETQYF.

The rearrangement joins TRBV18 to TRBJ1-2; a possible D gene is TRBD1 (6 bases). V lost 6 bases to trimming and J lost 3 bases, with 20 bases between them. The CDR3 is 16 amino acids. Looked up from germline, CDR1 is KGHSH and CDR2 is LQKENI. The CDR3 loop reads CASSPPGRGMDYGYTF. As DNA, the CDR3 is TGTGCCAGCTCCCCCCCGGGAAGGGGGATGGACTATGGCTACACCTTC.

The rearrangement joins TRBV6-5 to TRBJ2-7; 8 bases fit TRBD1. Looked up from germline, CDR1 is MNHEY and CDR2 is SVGAGI. J gave up 7 bases and V 5 bases, and 1 base lay outside the gene matches. The CDR3 sequence is 11 residues long. The DNA for the CDR3 is TGTGCCAGCAGTAGACAGGGGGAGCAGTACTTC. Protein sequence: CASSRQGEQYF.

V gene TRBV5-1 combines with J gene TRBJ2-2; TRBD2 agrees at 9 bases. Trimming at V came to 1 base and at J to 3 bases, leaving 7 bases not matched to a gene. In germline, CDR1 is SGHRS, CDR2 YFSETQ. This CDR3 is 17 amino acids long. The CDR3 is CASSLITGLAHTGELFF. The CDR3 region has the DNA TGCGCCAGCAGCTTGATTACTGGACTAGCGCACACCGGGGAGCTGTTTTTT.